What follows is one T cell receptor beta chain and its context. Its antigen remains unidentified. This CDR3 is 17 amino acids long. Germline lookup yields CDR1 DFQATT and CDR2 SNEGSKA (reference sequence). This entry comes from a study of T cells expressing NK-cell markers. Study-level information: It was from sorted CD3+CD56+NKG2C+, CD3+CD56+NKG2C- and CD3+CD56-NKG2C+ T cells that TCR beta repertoires came. Seven sequenced donors out of eight were HCMV-seropositive, one seronegative.

Study results and caveats: The CD3+CD56-NKG2C+ fraction was also led by these clonotypes in several donors.

5'RACE template switching with UMIs generated TCR beta cDNA. TCRdb processed the 5' RACE reads again and assigns one entry to each CDR3 protein, with no DNA. The sample table includes 550,000 to 600,000 distinct CDR3 sequences. V usage is TRBV20-1 and J usage is TRBJ2-3; the D call from TCRdb, TRBD2, cannot be confirmed without DNA. Sample: blood T cells: a sorted CD56 or NKG2C T cell subset, CD4+ or CD8+ T cells, or bulk PBMC T cells (not recorded which). This TCR came from a man aged 18 to 30 in good health. The CDR3 reads CSARKRLAGLNTDTQYF.